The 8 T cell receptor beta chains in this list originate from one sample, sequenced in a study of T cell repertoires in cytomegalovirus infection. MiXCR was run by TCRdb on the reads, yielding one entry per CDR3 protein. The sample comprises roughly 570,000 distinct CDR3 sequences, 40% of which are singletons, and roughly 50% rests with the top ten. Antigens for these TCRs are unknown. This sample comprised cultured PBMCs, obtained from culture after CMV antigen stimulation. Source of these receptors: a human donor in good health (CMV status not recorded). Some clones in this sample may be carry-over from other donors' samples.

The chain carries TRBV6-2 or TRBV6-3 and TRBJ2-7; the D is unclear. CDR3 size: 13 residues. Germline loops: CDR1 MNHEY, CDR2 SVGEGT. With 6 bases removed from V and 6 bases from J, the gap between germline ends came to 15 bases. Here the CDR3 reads CASRRGSLREQYF. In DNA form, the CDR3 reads TGTGCCAGCAGACGAGGTAGTCTACGCGAGCAGTACTTC.

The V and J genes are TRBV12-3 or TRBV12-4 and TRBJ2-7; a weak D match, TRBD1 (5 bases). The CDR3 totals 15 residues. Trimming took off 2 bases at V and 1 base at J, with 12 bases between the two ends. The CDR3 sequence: CASSLQAGPSYEQYF. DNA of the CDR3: TGTGCCAGCAGTTTACAGGCAGGGCCTTCCTACGAGCAGTACTTC.

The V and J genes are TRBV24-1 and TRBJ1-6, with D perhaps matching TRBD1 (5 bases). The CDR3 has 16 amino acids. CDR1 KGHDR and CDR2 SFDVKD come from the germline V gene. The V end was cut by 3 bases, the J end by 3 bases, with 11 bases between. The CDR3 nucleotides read TGTGCCACCAGTGATGGGGGGGTTCTCTATAATTCACCCCTCCACTTT. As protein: CATSDGGVLYNSPLHF.

Here the CDR3 reads CATSREGSWSSSYNEQFF. The CDR3 DNA reads TGTGCCACCAGCAGAGAAGGGTCCTGGTCGAGCTCCTACAATGAGCAGTTCTTC. This rearrangement joins TRBV15 to TRBJ2-1; no clear D gene. The CDR3 runs to 18 residues. Germline values: CDR1 LNHNV, CDR2 YYDKDF (reference sequence). Trimming removed 0 bases at V and 0 bases at J, with 15 bases between.

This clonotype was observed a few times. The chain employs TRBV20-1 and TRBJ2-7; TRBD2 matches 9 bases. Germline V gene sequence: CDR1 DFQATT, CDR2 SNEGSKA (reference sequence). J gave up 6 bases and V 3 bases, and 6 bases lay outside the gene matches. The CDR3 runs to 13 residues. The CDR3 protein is CSARVGLAREQYF. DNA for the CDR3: TGCAGTGCTAGGGTGGGACTAGCTCGCGAGCAGTACTTC.

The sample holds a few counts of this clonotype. This chain's CDR3 is CASSGRLAGITDTQYF. DNA of the CDR3: TGTGCCAGCAGCGGGAGACTAGCGGGGATCACAGATACGCAGTATTTT. The chain couples TRBV5-5 to TRBJ2-3, with 11 nucleotides matching TRBD2. V gave up 4 bases and J gave up 2 bases; unmatched junction bases: 6. This CDR3 spans 16 amino acids. Germline CDR1 and CDR2: SGHKS and YYEKEE (reference sequence).

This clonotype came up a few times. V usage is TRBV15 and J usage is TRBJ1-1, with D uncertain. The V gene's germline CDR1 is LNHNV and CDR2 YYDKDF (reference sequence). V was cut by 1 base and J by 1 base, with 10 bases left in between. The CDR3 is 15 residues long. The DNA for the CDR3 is TGTGCCACCAGCAGAGCGCGAAGGCCGAACACTGAAGCTTTCTTT. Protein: CATSRARRPNTEAFF.

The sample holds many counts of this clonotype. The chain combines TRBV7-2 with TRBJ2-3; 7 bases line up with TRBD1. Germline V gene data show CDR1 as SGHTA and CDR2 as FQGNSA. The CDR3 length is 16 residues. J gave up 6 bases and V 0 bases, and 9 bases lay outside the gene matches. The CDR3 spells CASSLAQDRFLDTQYF. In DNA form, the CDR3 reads TGTGCCAGCAGCTTAGCGCAGGACAGGTTCCTGGATACGCAGTATTTT.